These 13 T cell receptor beta chains came from one sample sequenced in a study of cytomegalovirus exposure and HLA in healthy donors. PCR used 60 Vbeta primers and 13 Jbeta primers. Here immunoSEQ multiplex PCR was the method, and the copy in TCRdb shows in-frame clones only, minus some. The sample includes fewer than 200,000 clones, approximately 82% seen only once; the top ten take 4.9%. The sequencing sample was made of PBMCs. Receptors originate from a male donor in good health and CMV-seronegative.

This clone was counted once. The gene calls are TRBV4-1 and TRBJ2-3; TRBD2 agrees at 8 bases. The V gene end was trimmed by 1 base and the J gene end by 2 bases; junction bases not matched to a gene: 5. Looked up from germline, CDR1 is MGHRA and CDR2 is YSYEKL. This CDR3 has 16 residues. CDR3 DNA: TGCGCCAGCAGCCAAGTCGGAGCGGGAGACACAGATACGCAGTATTTT. It translates to CASSQVGAGDTDTQYF.

The chain joins TRBV2 to TRBJ2-1; 12 bases map to TRBD2. Germline V lookup: CDR1 SNHLY, CDR2 FYNNEI. This CDR3 is built from 15 residues. With V trimmed by 6 bases and J by 9 bases, 9 bases remained unmatched. CDR3 protein: CASSYGLAGFREQFF. CDR3 coding DNA: TGTGCCAGCAGCTATGGACTAGCGGGGTTCCGTGAGCAGTTCTTC.

This chain uses TRBV28 with TRBJ2-1, with 10 bases identical to TRBD2. Germline CDR1 MDHEN, CDR2 SYDVKM. This CDR3 comprises 17 residues. V shed 0 bases, J shed 8 bases, and the junction held 10 bases outside the gene matches. The CDR3: CASSLWGWASGSDEQFF. The CDR3 nucleotides are TGTGCCAGCAGTTTATGGGGGTGGGCTAGCGGGAGCGATGAGCAGTTCTTC.

The chain links TRBV28 to TRBJ1-1; 9 nucleotides match TRBD1. Germline CDR1 is MDHEN and CDR2 is SYDVKM. The ends lost 4 bases at V and 4 bases at J; junction bases unmatched: 10. This CDR3 comprises 16 residues. The CDR3 protein is CASSSPNGQGSTEAFF. CDR3 bases: TGTGCCAGCAGTTCACCTAACGGACAGGGGAGCACTGAAGCTTTCTTT.

This clone was detected a few times. This rearrangement joins TRBV6-7 to TRBJ1-2; no firm D call. TRBV6-7 is an open reading frame whose function is uncertain. V lost 0 bases to trimming and J lost 5 bases, with 4 bases between them. This CDR3 comprises 12 residues. CDR3 sequence (DNA): TGTGCCAGCAGTTACTCGAGGTATGGCTACACCTTC. Amino acids: CASSYSRYGYTF.

This clone was seen a few times. The chain uses TRBV28 and TRBJ2-7, with 7 bases lining up with TRBD1. The trim removed 6 bases at V and 1 base at J, leaving 6 bases unmatched. The germline CDR1 and CDR2 sequences are MDHEN and SYDVKM. The CDR3 covers 14 residues. CDR3 loop: CASSPGQLSYEQYF. The CDR3 DNA follows: TGTGCCAGCAGCCCGGGACAGCTTTCCTACGAGCAGTACTTC. Together with reference TRBV28 and TRBJ2-7, the CDR3 gives the full variable domain: DVKVTQSSRYLVKRTGEKVFLECVQDMDHENMFWYRQDPGLGLRLIYFSYDVKMKEKGDIPEGYSVSREKKERFSLILESASTNQTSMYLCASSPGQLSYEQYFGPGTRLTVT.

The chain links TRBV9 to TRBJ2-1, with 7 bases identical to TRBD2. Germline V gene lookup returns CDR1 SGDLS and CDR2 YYNGEE. The CDR3 runs to 15 residues. Trimming cost V 2 bases and J 0 bases; bases outside gene matches: 2. In nucleotides, the CDR3 is TGTGCCAGCAGCGTCGGGAGGAGCTCCTACAATGAGCAGTTCTTC. Its translation: CASSVGRSSYNEQFF.

CDR3 nucleotides: TGTGCCAGCAGCTACAGGGCCACAGATACGCAGTATTTT. Its translation: CASSYRATDTQYF. This chain uses TRBV28 with TRBJ2-3; possible D gene TRBD1, 6 bases. The germline CDR1 and CDR2 sequences are MDHEN and SYDVKM. The CDR3 runs to 13 residues. Trimming took off 6 bases at V and 2 bases at J, with 9 bases between the two ends. Filled out from reference TRBV28 and TRBJ2-3, the complete variable domain reads DVKVTQSSRYLVKRTGEKVFLECVQDMDHENMFWYRQDPGLGLRLIYFSYDVKMKEKGDIPEGYSVSREKKERFSLILESASTNQTSMYLCASSYRATDTQYFGPGTRLTVL.

The chain carries TRBV13 and TRBJ2-7; tentatively, D is TRBD1 (6 bases). Trimming removed 5 bases from V and 6 bases from J, with 11 bases in between. The CDR3 is made up of 12 amino acids. CDR1 is PRHDT and CDR2 is FYEKMQ in the germline V gene (reference sequence). DNA of the CDR3: TGTGCCAGCAGCCACAGGGTTGGCGAGCAGTACTTC. Its protein product is CASSHRVGEQYF.

The chain uses TRBV30 and TRBJ1-6, with 7 bases identical to TRBD1. CDR3 length equals 14 residues. The V gene's germline CDR1 is GTSNPN and CDR2 SVGIG (reference sequence). After removal of 3 bases from V and 8 bases from J, the junction contained 7 bases not matched to a gene. CDR3 in amino acids: CAWRGGPTDSPLHF. CDR3 DNA sequence: TGTGCCTGGAGAGGGGGCCCGACGGATTCACCCCTCCACTTT.

This clone was recorded a few times. The J gene is TRBJ2-7, the V gene TRBV2; 7 bases fit TRBD1. V lost 7 bases and J lost 1; bases outside the gene matches: 10. Germline CDR1 SNHLY, CDR2 FYNNEI. CDR3 length: 15 amino acids. CDR3: CASTRTQGVSYEQYF. In nucleotides, the CDR3 is TGTGCCAGCACTAGGACGCAGGGGGTTTCCTACGAGCAGTACTTC.

The table lists this clone with a count of one. V gene TRBV10-3 combines with J gene TRBJ2-1; no clear D gene. V gave up 2 bases and J gave up 1 base, with 15 bases separating them. Germline V gene sequence: CDR1 ENHRY, CDR2 SYGVKD. CDR3 length: 17 amino acids. CDR3: CAISEPLWRSSYNEQFF. The CDR3 bases are TGTGCCATCAGTGAGCCCCTATGGCGGAGTTCCTACAATGAGCAGTTCTTC.

V and J are TRBV11-2 and TRBJ1-1, with 10 bases matching TRBD1. Losses at the gene ends were 4 bases for V and 5 bases for J; bases not matched to a gene: 10. Germline V gives CDR1 SGHAT, CDR2 FQNNGV. The CDR3 runs 16 residues. Here the CDR3 reads CASSSGDRGFGTEAFF. The CDR3 nucleotides are TGTGCCAGCAGCTCCGGGGACAGGGGTTTTGGTACTGAAGCTTTCTTT.